A single sample is the source of the 26 T cell receptor beta chains below, sequenced in a study of blood T cell repertoires in COVID-19. Produced via immunoSEQ multiplex PCR; TCRdb's table is partial and in-frame only. Of roughly 68,000 clones in the sample, 89% were seen once. The specimen was peripheral blood. Receptor source: a woman aged 45-59 years with active COVID-19.

The chain recombines TRBV11-1 with TRBJ2-3; D might be TRBD2 (5 bases). Between the trimmed V and J ends, which lost 5 bases and 2 bases, there was a span of 11 bases. The CDR3 has 14 residues. Germline V gene lookup returns CDR1 SGHAT and CDR2 FQDESV (reference sequence). This chain's CDR3 is CASSPRLSTDTQYF. The CDR3, as DNA: TGTGCCAGCAGCCCACGACTATCCACAGATACGCAGTATTTT.

The rearrangement uses TRBV4-1 and TRBJ1-1, with TRBD1 identical over 7 bases. Looked up from germline, CDR1 is MGHRA and CDR2 is YSYEKL. The ends lost 0 bases at V and 7 bases at J; junction bases unmatched: 2. The CDR3 has 13 amino acids. Here the CDR3 reads CASSQEDRFEAFF. CDR3 sequence (DNA): TGCGCCAGCAGCCAAGAGGACAGGTTTGAAGCTTTCTTT.

The chain recombines TRBV19 with TRBJ2-3; the match to TRBD2 covers 9 bases. Germline-derived CDR1 and CDR2 are LNHDA and SQIVND (reference sequence). V shed 5 bases, J shed 4 bases, and the junction held 10 bases outside the gene matches. The CDR3 has 16 residues. In DNA form, the CDR3 reads TGTGCCAGTAGTCCCGCAGTAGCGGGAGCATCAGATACGCAGTATTTT. It is translated as CASSPAVAGASDTQYF.

This clone came up once. This chain connects TRBV11-2 to TRBJ2-1, with no clear D. Germline V CDR1 and CDR2: SGHAT, FQNNGV. The CDR3 length is 11 residues. V gave up 4 bases and J gave up 10 bases, with 8 bases separating them. Written as DNA, the CDR3 is TGTGCCAGCAGCTCTGGGCCCGAGCAGTTCTTC. This gives the protein CASSSGPEQFF.

The CDR3 loop is CSVEGPGTGIRTEAFF. As DNA, the CDR3 is TGCAGCGTTGAGGGTCCGGGGACAGGGATAAGAACTGAAGCTTTCTTT. This chain uses TRBV29-1 with TRBJ1-1; 9 nucleotides match TRBD1. The trim removed 3 bases at V and 5 bases at J, leaving 13 bases unmatched. The germline CDR1 and CDR2 sequences are SQVTM and ANQGSEA. This CDR3 has 16 residues.

The CDR3 spells CASSGGGSRQGNYGYTF. CDR3 in DNA: TGTGCCAGCAGCGGAGGGGGTTCGCGACAGGGAAACTATGGCTACACCTTC. The rearrangement links TRBV9 to TRBJ1-2; 7 bases are a match to TRBD1. The junction had 13 bases not matched to a gene; V was cut back by 3 bases and J by 2 bases. The CDR3 contains 17 residues. Germline V CDR1 and CDR2: SGDLS, YYNGEE.

This chain joins TRBV6-4 and TRBJ2-2; D might be TRBD2 (6 bases). This CDR3 is 15 amino acids long. Trimming cost V 8 bases and J 7 bases, with 20 bases left between them. CDR1 and CDR2 from the germline V gene are MRHNA and SNTAGT. CDR3 DNA: TGTGCCAGCCAAATAGAGGAGGGGTTGCACGGGGAGCTGTTTTTT. Translated: CASQIEEGLHGELFF.

The chain recombines TRBV18 with TRBJ1-1; no definite D call. V was cut by 1 base and J by 1 base, with 10 bases left in between. The CDR3 consists of 15 residues. Germline CDR1 KGHSH, CDR2 LQKENI. CDR3 coding DNA: TGTGCCAGCTCACCACGGTCGGGTAAGAACACTGAAGCTTTCTTT. Its protein product is CASSPRSGKNTEAFF.

The rearrangement links TRBV7-9 to TRBJ1-4, with D perhaps matching TRBD1 (5 bases). The germline V and J ends were trimmed by 5 bases and 4 bases, with 11 bases remaining between them. The CDR3 spans 14 residues. The germline gives CDR1 SEHNR, CDR2 FQNEAQ (reference sequence). For the CDR3, the DNA is TGTGCCAGCAGCCCGCGGGGGGTTAATGAAAAACTGTTTTTT. Protein product: CASSPRGVNEKLFF.

The sample holds one count of this clone. The rearrangement joins TRBV7-9 to TRBJ1-5, with 7 positions matching TRBD1. The CDR3 consists of 16 residues. Germline CDR1 is SEHNR and CDR2 is FQNEAQ (reference sequence). V shed 1 base, J shed 0 bases, and the junction held 3 bases outside the gene matches. The CDR3 nucleotides are TGTGCCAGCAGCTTAGGAACAGGGGTTAGCAATCAGCCCCAGCATTTT. Translating gives CASSLGTGVSNQPQHF.

The chain uses TRBV7-8 and TRBJ1-5; maybe TRBD1 (6 bases). CDR1 and CDR2 from the germline V gene are SGHVS and FQNEAQ. The CDR3 is 17 residues long. V lost 0 bases and J lost 6, with 18 bases in between. The DNA of the CDR3 is TGTGCCAGCAGCTTAGCTCGCTTTTGGGGGCAGGTTCAGCCCCAGCATTTT. It yields the protein CASSLARFWGQVQPQHF. Full variable domain (rest looked up from reference TRBV7-8 and TRBJ1-5): GAGVSQSPRYKVAKRGQDVALRCDPISGHVSLFWYQQALGQGPEFLTYFQNEAQLDKSGLPSDRFFAERPEGSVSTLKIQRTQQEDSAVYLCASSLARFWGQVQPQHFGDGTRLSIL.

Comment on this clone: The same CDR3 can be traced to other DNA sequences in this sample. This chain links TRBV7-9 with TRBJ2-3; the D gene is possibly TRBD2 (6 bases). Germline V gene sequence: CDR1 SEHNR, CDR2 FQNEAQ (reference sequence). Trimming removed 3 bases from V and 2 bases from J, with 9 bases in between. The CDR3 runs to 14 residues. The CDR3 DNA reads TGTGCCAGCAGCTTGGAGGGATCCACAGATACGCAGTATTTT. Protein product: CASSLEGSTDTQYF.

In this sample, this clone turned up a few times. This chain uses TRBV7-2 with TRBJ2-1, with D perhaps matching TRBD1 (6 bases). Germline assignment: CDR1 SGHTA and CDR2 FQGNSA. The CDR3 covers 16 residues. The V end was cut by 5 bases, the J end by 0 bases, with 14 bases between. The DNA for the CDR3 is TGTGCCAGCAGCCAGACAGGATTTAGCTCCTACAATGAGCAGTTCTTC. It yields the protein CASSQTGFSSYNEQFF.

The chain recombines TRBV19 with TRBJ1-3; tentatively, D is TRBD1 (6 bases). The CDR3 totals 18 residues. V lost 3 bases and J lost 1, with 19 bases in between. Germline V gene lookup returns CDR1 LNHDA and CDR2 SQIVND (reference sequence). CDR3 bases: TGTGCCAGTAGTATCCCCGGACAGCCTGGTTCATCTGGAAACACCATATATTTT. Translation gives CASSIPGQPGSSGNTIYF.

The rearrangement uses TRBV5-1 and TRBJ2-2, with D unresolved. This CDR3 is built from 15 residues. Between the trimmed V and J ends, which lost 0 bases and 6 bases, there was a span of 12 bases. From germline, CDR1 is SGHRS and CDR2 YFSETQ. The DNA of the CDR3 is TGCGCCAGCAGCTTGGACTACTATAGTGCCGGGGAGCTGTTTTTT. Amino acid sequence: CASSLDYYSAGELFF. The full variable domain, its missing parts supplied by reference TRBV5-1 and TRBJ2-2, is KAGVTQTPRYLIKTRGQQVTLSCSPISGHRSVSWYQQTPGQGLQFLFEYFSETQRNKGNFPGRFSGRQFSNSRSEMNVSTLELGDSALYLCASSLDYYSAGELFFGEGSRLTVL.

This clone is a singleton in its sample. This chain uses TRBV6-5 with TRBJ2-1, with TRBD2 identical over 11 bases. Germline lookup yields CDR1 MNHEY and CDR2 SVGAGI. The CDR3 sequence is 16 residues long. The V segment lost 4 bases and the J segment 4 bases; nucleotides outside the gene matches: 6. CDR3 region: CASSFTSGSLYNEQFF. In DNA form, the CDR3 reads TGTGCCAGCAGTTTTACTAGCGGGAGCTTGTACAATGAGCAGTTCTTC.

The chain joins TRBV2 to TRBJ2-5, with a weak D call TRBD2 (5 bases). Deletions cut 9 bases from V and 5 bases from J, with 16 bases between. CDR1 and CDR2 (germline): SNHLY, FYNNEI. The CDR3 extends over 13 amino acids. CDR3 loop: CASSWSEGETQYF. CDR3 coding DNA: TGTGCCAGTTCCTGGTCAGAGGGTGAGACCCAGTACTTC.

The V call is TRBV19, the J call TRBJ2-1, with 7 positions matching TRBD2. The CDR3 covers 16 residues. Germline lookup yields CDR1 LNHDA and CDR2 SQIVND (reference sequence). Germline trimming cut 7 bases from V and 0 bases from J; bases unmatched to any gene: 9. The CDR3 loop reads CASTPIGGSSYNEQFF. DNA of the CDR3: TGTGCCAGTACCCCAATCGGCGGGAGCTCCTACAATGAGCAGTTCTTC.

In nucleotides, the CDR3 is TGTGCCAGCAGCCTCGGAACTAGCGGGAGATCCTACGAGCAGTACTTC. Translation: CASSLGTSGRSYEQYF. The chain recombines TRBV3-1 (or the pseudogene TRBV3-2) with TRBJ2-7; 11 bases line up with TRBD2. Germline V gives CDR1 LGHDT, CDR2 YNNKEL (reference sequence). The CDR3 spans 16 residues. With V trimmed by 4 bases and J by 1 base, 6 bases remained unmatched.

The gene calls are TRBV15 and TRBJ2-7, with TRBD2 identical over 8 bases. Per germline, CDR1 LNHNV and CDR2 YYDKDF (reference sequence). Losses at the gene ends were 4 bases for V and 3 bases for J; bases not matched to a gene: 8. The CDR3 loop spans 15 amino acids. Here the CDR3 reads CATSTYPGGVYEQYF. For the CDR3, the DNA is TGTGCCACCAGCACCTACCCCGGGGGGGTCTACGAGCAGTACTTC.

This sequence joins TRBV9 and TRBJ2-1; 10 bases agree with TRBD2. Germline CDR1 and CDR2: SGDLS and YYNGEE. There are 14 residues in the CDR3. V dropped 4 bases and J dropped 3; count of bases not matched to a gene: 1. CDR3 DNA sequence: TGTGCCAGCAGCATAGCGGGGGGCTACAATGAGCAGTTCTTC. Amino acids: CASSIAGGYNEQFF.

The chain is built from TRBV5-1 and TRBJ2-3; 12 bases line up with TRBD2. The junction had 1 base not matched to a gene; V was cut back by 5 bases and J by 3 bases. Germline V gene sequence: CDR1 SGHRS, CDR2 YFSETQ. This CDR3 has 14 amino acids. CDR3 loop: CASSGTSGTDTQYF. The CDR3 bases are TGCGCCAGCAGTGGGACTAGCGGGACAGATACGCAGTATTTT. Based on the CDR3 plus reference TRBV5-1 and TRBJ2-3, the full variable domain is KAGVTQTPRYLIKTRGQQVTLSCSPISGHRSVSWYQQTPGQGLQFLFEYFSETQRNKGNFPGRFSGRQFSNSRSEMNVSTLELGDSALYLCASSGTSGTDTQYFGPGTRLTVL.

The V call is TRBV30, the J call TRBJ2-7; weak D call: TRBD2 (6 bases). Trimming removed 0 bases from V and 6 bases from J, with 12 bases in between. The length of the CDR3 is 13 residues. The germline V gene has CDR1 GTSNPN and CDR2 SVGIG (reference sequence). Here the CDR3 reads CAWSVQEGSEQYF. As DNA, the CDR3 is TGTGCCTGGAGTGTACAGGAGGGCTCCGAGCAGTACTTC.

V gene TRBV11-2 combines with J gene TRBJ1-3; no definite D call. V lost 5 bases to trimming and J lost 3 bases, with 14 bases between them. CDR1 and CDR2 from the germline V gene are SGHAT and FQNNGV. CDR3 length: 15 residues. Written as DNA, the CDR3 is TGTGCCAGCAGCCCATCGGGAGGAGTTGGAAACACCATATATTTT. This codes for CASSPSGGVGNTIYF.

The gene calls are TRBV18 and TRBJ2-2; tentatively, D is TRBD2 (6 bases). CDR3 length equals 19 residues. Germline V CDR1 and CDR2: KGHSH, LQKENI. V was cut by 3 bases and J by 0 bases, with 20 bases left in between. The CDR3 DNA follows: TGTGCCAGCTCACCGCTTGGGCTTGCGGGAAGCTCGAACACCGGGGAGCTGTTTTTT. Amino acid sequence: CASSPLGLAGSSNTGELFF.

The chain employs TRBV7-2 and TRBJ2-7; the match to TRBD1 covers 9 bases. CDR1 and CDR2 (germline): SGHTA, FQGNSA. The CDR3 consists of 14 residues. V lost 4 bases, J lost 3 bases, and 4 bases stayed unmatched. The CDR3 nucleotides are TGTGCCAGCAGCTGGGGACAGGGAAACTACGAGCAGTACTTC. It is translated as CASSWGQGNYEQYF.